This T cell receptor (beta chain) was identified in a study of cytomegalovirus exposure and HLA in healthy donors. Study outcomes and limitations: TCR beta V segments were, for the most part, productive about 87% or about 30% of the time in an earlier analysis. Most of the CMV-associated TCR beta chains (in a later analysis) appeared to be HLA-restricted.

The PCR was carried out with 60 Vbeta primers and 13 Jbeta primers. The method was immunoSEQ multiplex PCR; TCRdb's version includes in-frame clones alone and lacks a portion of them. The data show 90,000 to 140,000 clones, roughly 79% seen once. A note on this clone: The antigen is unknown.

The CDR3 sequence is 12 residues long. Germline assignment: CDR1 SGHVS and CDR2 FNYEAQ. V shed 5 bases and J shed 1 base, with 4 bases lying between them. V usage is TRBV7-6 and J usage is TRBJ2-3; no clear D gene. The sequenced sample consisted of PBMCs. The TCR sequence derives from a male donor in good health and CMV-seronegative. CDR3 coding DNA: TGTGCCAGCAGCCAGGGCACAGATACGCAGTATTTT. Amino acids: CASSQGTDTQYF.